Presented here are 8 T cell receptor beta chains from one specimen sequenced in a study of cytomegalovirus exposure and HLA in healthy donors. The table came from immunoSEQ multiplex PCR; TCRdb's copy has only in-frame clones and leaves some out. This sample has some 170,000 clones, with about 89% found just once. Sequencing used PBMCs. These receptors all stem from a man in his late teens or twenties in good health and CMV-seropositive.

The chain has TRBV6-1 and TRBJ1-1; no definite D call. The ends were cut back, 11 bases at V and 4 bases at J, with 23 bases in the middle. Germline V gene lookup returns CDR1 MNHNS and CDR2 SASEGT. The CDR3 length is 15 residues. CDR3 DNA: TGTGCCGGCTCCGGGTTGAACGTGCGGGGCACTGAAGCTTTCTTT. Protein: CAGSGLNVRGTEAFF.

J is TRBJ1-5 and V is TRBV7-2; 9 nucleotides line up with TRBD1. Germline CDR1 SGHTA, CDR2 FQGNSA. The CDR3 length is 15 residues. Trimming cost V 2 bases and J 4 bases; bases outside gene matches: 3. CDR3 loop: CASSLMGQGNQPQHF. DNA of the CDR3: TGTGCCAGCAGCTTAATGGGACAGGGTAATCAGCCCCAGCATTTT.

Only a few counts were recorded for this clone. In DNA form, the CDR3 reads TGTGCCAGCACCCAAGGTGGACTCTATGGCTACACCTTC. Translated, it gives CASTQGGLYGYTF. This chain links TRBV25-1 with TRBJ1-2; unclear D gene. Germline V CDR1 and CDR2: MGHDK, SYGVNS. The V end was cut by 7 bases, the J end by 4 bases, with 13 bases between. The length of the CDR3 is 13 residues.

The rearrangement joins TRBV27 to TRBJ2-1; TRBD2 aligns across 7 bases. The germline gives CDR1 MNHEY, CDR2 SMNVEV (reference sequence). This CDR3 spans 15 amino acids. J was trimmed by 3 bases and V by 6 bases; bases with no gene match: 8. CDR3 DNA sequence: TGTGCCAGCAGAGGCGGTCTAGCGGACTACAATGAGCAGTTCTTC. Residues: CASRGGLADYNEQFF.

The CDR3 DNA sequence: TGTGCCAGCAGCCCGCGGACTAGCGTGAGCTCCTACAATGAGCAGTTCTTC. Amino acids: CASSPRTSVSSYNEQFF. This chain joins TRBV5-4 and TRBJ2-1; 9 nucleotides match TRBD2. CDR1 and CDR2 (germline): SGHNT, YYREEE (reference sequence). V was pared by 4 bases and J by 0 bases, with 8 bases of the junction left unmatched. The CDR3 length is 17 residues. The variable domain in full, with the rest retrieved from reference TRBV5-4 and TRBJ2-1, is ETGVTQSPTHLIKTRGQQVTLRCSSQSGHNTVSWYQQALGQGPQFIFQYYREEENGRGNFPPRFSGLQFPNYSSELNVNALELDDSALYLCASSPRTSVSSYNEQFFGPGTRLTVL.

The CDR3 spells CASSPHTFYGYTF. For the CDR3, the DNA is TGTGCCAGCAGCCCCCACACCTTCTATGGCTACACCTTC. The V gene is TRBV9, the J gene TRBJ1-2; D gene uncertain. The length of the CDR3 is 13 residues. The V gene lost 4 bases and the J gene lost 4 bases, with 11 bases spanning the gap. Germline CDR1 SGDLS, CDR2 YYNGEE.

In this sample, this clone turned up once. The chain links TRBV9 to TRBJ2-2; D is uncertain. Germline-derived CDR1 and CDR2 are SGDLS and YYNGEE. The length of the CDR3 is 13 residues. V lost 3 bases to trimming and J lost 3 bases, with 6 bases between them. In nucleotides, the CDR3 is TGTGCCAGCAGCGCAGTGGACACCGGGGAGCTGTTTTTT. Translating it yields CASSAVDTGELFF.

V is TRBV2 and J is TRBJ2-1; D remains unclear. Between the trimmed V and J ends, which lost 7 bases and 2 bases, there was a span of 9 bases. This CDR3 region has 13 residues. CDR1 is SNHLY and CDR2 is FYNNEI in the germline V gene. The CDR3 DNA reads TGTGCCAGCACCGGCGGTACCTACAATGAGCAGTTCTTC. Its protein is CASTGGTYNEQFF.